Listed here is a single TCR beta chain. The target of this receptor is not known. Base qualities were left out, and no much larger clone turns up one base away. The CDR3 numbers 14 residues from cysteine through phenylalanine. Only the CDR3 region is kept as DNA, spanning 42 bases read in frame from base 1. From a lookup of the germline V gene (reference sequence), CDR1 and CDR2 are MNHEY and SMNVEV. The V end gives up 3 bases and the J end 7 bases, leaving 7 bases in the junction not matched to a gene. From frozen aliquots of unsorted single-cell suspensions, genomic DNA was isolated using the QIAamp DNA kit. The tumour samples consisted of non-small cell lung cancer tissue that had been surgically resected. Tissues were received within 2 hours of resection and processed immediately into single-cell suspensions. Tissue was broken up mechanically, digested enzymatically with DNase I, collagenase I and hyaluronidase for about 29 minutes at 37 degrees C, and then filtered and RBC-lysed.

This sample is drawn from a study of immune cell composition in non-small cell lung cancer (dated by TCRdb to about 2017). In the study overall: Histologic subtype, mostly lung adenocarcinoma or squamous cell carcinoma, was determined with H&E together with p63, CK5, Napsin A and TTF-1 immunohistochemistry. TCR-beta sequencing from Adaptive Biotechnologies was done on approximately 32 paired sets of NSCLC tumour and non-adjacent lung specimens and on about two dozen tumour-only specimens. For supplementary cohort #1, made up of some ten lung adenocarcinoma cases, paired tumour/lung TCR-beta sequencing was done and TIL populations were generated so that tumour reactivity could be assessed. A few tumour specimens with TCR-beta data were rare histological subtypes and were excluded from the subtype comparisons. The investigation overall reported the following: In 10 adenocarcinoma cases, maximal tumour-associated clone frequency correlated strongly with TIL tumour reactivity, whereas overall clonality did not. Nearly half of NSCLC cases had tumour-associated clones >0.5%, found in roughly 35% of adenocarcinomas compared with around 75% of squamous carcinomas. Only ten or so cases were included in the reactivity cohort, and sequence sharing between tumour-reactive clones and the dominant in vivo tumour-associated clones was not shown. No significant correlation was found between smoking pack-years and tumour TCR-beta clonality. Lung squamous cell carcinoma tumours had significantly higher Top 10 clone scores and productive clonality than lung adenocarcinoma tumours.

A two-step multiplex PCR was used to amplify TCR-beta CDR3 regions from genomic DNA, and Illumina-compatible adaptors were added in the second step. As a commercial immunoSEQ service, TCR-beta immunosequencing was carried out on an Illumina platform. Per the source publication's procedure: Two measures summarised the repertoires: productive clonality, and Top 10 Clones, meaning the percentage of T-cell templates coming from the ten most frequent sequences. Productive clonality had a range of 0 to 1, where 1 means a monoclonal population. Tumour-associated clones, identified using log10 scatter plots, were defined as sequences that made up at least 0.1% of tumour T-cell templates and were not found in the matched non-adjacent lung. Student's t-tests were used for two-group comparisons, ANOVA for comparisons across stages, and linear regression for relationships, with analyses done in GraphPad Prism7 and R. Drawn from immuneACCESS, this table holds only the in-frame rearrangements with V and J called that TCRdb kept. Clones are partly lost; checked studies trace under half to an unresolved V gene and leave the rest unexplained. The V and J calls and clone size were taken over from that table, and D and trimming were inferred from the DNA. A total of 13,000 or so clones appear in this sample, over 65% of them only once. The ten largest make up roughly an eighth of the sample.

The sequence came from a human donor with non-small cell lung cancer. Sequencing used lung tumor tissue. This chain joins TRBV27 to TRBJ1-1, with 8 bases aligning to TRBD1. CDR3 region: CASSLRQGISEAFF. The DNA reads as follows: TGTGCCAGCAGTTTGAGACAGGGGATCAGTGAAGCTTTCTTT.